This is a list of T cell receptor beta chains from one sample in a study of cytomegalovirus exposure and HLA in healthy donors. Sequenced by immunoSEQ multiplex PCR; TCRdb stores in-frame clones only, minus some. This sample has about 110,000 clones, with 65% to 80% found just once. Sequenced material: PBMCs. The receptors come from a man in his sixties in good health and CMV-seronegative. CDR3s include the opening cysteine and the closing phenylalanine or tryptophan. A D gene is named only where the DNA matches it firmly. Only some rows state a clone size, as once, few, many or a class for expanded clones.

D gene,clone size,V gene,CDR3 length,J gene,CDR3 DNA,CDR3 protein
-,-,TRBV7-2,13,TRBJ2-3,TGTGCCAGCAGCTTGGGAGCCCCAGATACGCAGTATTTT,CASSLGAPDTQYF
TRBD2,few,TRBV28,16,TRBJ2-7,TGTGCCAGCAGACCCACGGGCCAGGGAGGGATCTACGAGCAGTACTTC,CASRPTGQGGIYEQYF
-,few,TRBV5-8,16,TRBJ1-5,TGTGCCAGCAGCGTGGCGCGTGTGGGCCGCAATCAGCCCCAGCATTTT,CASSVARVGRNQPQHF
-,-,TRBV4-3,15,TRBJ2-1,TGCGCCAGCAGCCAGGACAGTAAGATATACAATGAGCAGTTCTTC,CASSQDSKIYNEQFF
TRBD2,-,TRBV15,15,TRBJ2-2,TGTGCCACCAGCAGAGGTGGACTAGCCACCGGGGAGCTGTTTTTT,CATSRGGLATGELFF
TRBD1,-,TRBV4-3,15,TRBJ1-2,TGCGCCAGCAGCCAGGGGGTGGGACAGAACTATGGCTACACCTTC,CASSQGVGQNYGYTF
TRBD1,-,TRBV7-9,13,TRBJ1-5,TGTGCCAGCAGCTCACAGGGGGATCAGCCCCAGCATTTT,CASSSQGDQPQHF
-,-,TRBV21-1,15,TRBJ1-1,TGTGCCAGCAGCAAAGTGAGGTGTCGGGGGACTGAAGCTTTCTTT,CASSKVRCRGTEAFF
TRBD1,-,TRBV2,17,TRBJ1-2,TGTGCCAGCACACTAATCCGACAGGGGGCGGGGGACCTTGGCTACACCTTC,CASTLIRQGAGDLGYTF
-,-,TRBV30,13,TRBJ2-1,TGTGCCTGGAGTGTACTGGGCTCCCTTGAGCAGTTCTTC,CAWSVLGSLEQFF
-,-,TRBV2,14,TRBJ1-1,TGTGCCAGCAGTGATCGGTCAGGGCGGACTGAAGCTTTCTTT,CASSDRSGRTEAFF
TRBD2,-,TRBV28,16,TRBJ2-2,TGTGCCAGCAGTTTTGGGTCGAAAGCGGGGGCGGGGGAGCTGTTTTTT,CASSFGSKAGAGELFF
-,-,TRBV30,12,TRBJ1-1,TGTGCCTGGAATGAAGGAGGGACTGAAGCTTTCTTT,CAWNEGGTEAFF
-,-,TRBV29-1,11,TRBJ1-1,TGCAGCGTATCGAGGAGCACTGAAGCTTTCTTT,CSVSRSTEAFF
-,-,TRBV18,14,TRBJ1-2,TGTGCCAGCTCACCACGCCGGACAGAAGATGGCTACACCTTC,CASSPRRTEDGYTF
TRBD1,-,TRBV18,15,TRBJ1-1,TGTGCCAGCTCCCTCGGAGGGGGCCTGTACACTGAAGCTTTCTTT,CASSLGGGLYTEAFF
-,-,TRBV15,15,TRBJ1-2,TGTGCCACCAGCAGAGCTGGAGACAGCCCTATTGACTACACCTTC,CATSRAGDSPIDYTF
-,-,TRBV19,15,TRBJ1-3,TGTGCCAGCAGTATAGACAGGTCTGCTGGAAACACCATATATTTT,CASSIDRSAGNTIYF
-,-,TRBV14,13,TRBJ2-7,TGTGCCAGCAGCCCCCGGGCAGGGATCGAGCAGTACTTC,CASSPRAGIEQYF
TRBD2,-,TRBV2,15,TRBJ2-3,TGTGCCAGCAGTGGGACTAGCGGGGGTGGTTATACGCAGTATTTT,CASSGTSGGGYTQYF
TRBD1,-,TRBV5-1,14,TRBJ2-1,TGCGCCAGCAGTTCCGGGACAGGATACAATGAGCAGTTCTTC,CASSSGTGYNEQFF
-,-,TRBV28,16,TRBJ1-4,TGTGCCAGCAGTTTGGAGGGGTGGAGGGGTAATGAAAAACTGTTTTTT,CASSLEGWRGNEKLFF
TRBD1,-,TRBV6-5,15,TRBJ1-5,TGTGCCAGCAGTCCCGGGACAGGGTATAATCAGCCCCAGCATTTT,CASSPGTGYNQPQHF
-,-,TRBV5-8,13,TRBJ1-6,TGTGCCAGCAGCGGTGCGAGGGATTCACCCCTCCACTTT,CASSGARDSPLHF
TRBD1,-,TRBV29-1,15,TRBJ2-5,TGCAGCGTCCTACGGACAGGGGGAAGCCAAGAGACCCAGTACTTC,CSVLRTGGSQETQYF
-,few,TRBV25-1,13,TRBJ2-3,TGTGCCAGCAGTGTAGTGCCGAGTGATACGCAGTATTTT,CASSVVPSDTQYF
TRBD2,-,TRBV2,13,TRBJ2-2,TGTGCCAGCAGTGGACTAGCGGACGGGGAGCTGTTTTTT,CASSGLADGELFF
TRBD1,few,TRBV4-3,16,TRBJ2-4,TGCGCCAGCAGCCAAGGGGACAGACTAGCCAAAAACATTCAGTACTTC,CASSQGDRLAKNIQYF
-,-,TRBV5-1,12,TRBJ2-2,TGCGCCAGCAGCTACGGACAGGGGGAGCTGTTTTTT,CASSYGQGELFF
TRBD2,-,TRBV6-5,14,TRBJ2-2,TGTGCCTCGAACCGGGAGGTCGGCACCGGGGAGCTGTTTTTT,CASNREVGTGELFF
TRBD1,-,TRBV30,13,TRBJ1-5,TGTGCCTGGGGAGGACAGGACGAGGGGCCCCAGCATTTT,CAWGGQDEGPQHF
TRBD2,-,TRBV14,16,TRBJ2-7,TGTGCCAGCAGCCAAGGAAGGGCTAGCGGGGACTACGAGCAGTACTTC,CASSQGRASGDYEQYF
TRBD1,-,TRBV5-1,14,TRBJ1-1,TGCGCCAGCAGCTTTACAACAGGGGACACTGAAGCTTTCTTT,CASSFTTGDTEAFF
TRBD1,-,TRBV5-6,15,TRBJ1-5,TGTGCCAGCAGTTCTGCAGACAGGGACAATCAGCCCCAGCATTTT,CASSSADRDNQPQHF
TRBD1,few,TRBV2,15,TRBJ1-5,TGTGCCAGCAGGACAGGGGATAATAGCAATCAGCCCCAGCATTTT,CASRTGDNSNQPQHF
TRBD2,-,TRBV5-1,15,TRBJ2-5,TGCGCCAGCAGTACTTTGGCGGGGGGCCAAGAGACCCAGTACTTC,CASSTLAGGQETQYF
TRBD1,-,TRBV7-2,18,TRBJ1-6,TGTGCCAGCAGCTTATCAGGGGGCCGTCGCTCCTATAATTCACCCCTCCACTTT,CASSLSGGRRSYNSPLHF
-,few,TRBV6-5,13,TRBJ1-1,TGTGCCAGCAGGCTCACATGGAACACTGAAGCTTTCTTT,CASRLTWNTEAFF
-,-,TRBV11-2,14,TRBJ2-1,TGTGCCAGCAGCCTTGAACAGGGCGGGAATGAGCAGTTCTTC,CASSLEQGGNEQFF
TRBD2,once,TRBV27,15,TRBJ2-5,TGTGCCAGCAAGTCGGGCCGACTAGCCTGGGAGACCCAGTACTTC,CASKSGRLAWETQYF
TRBD2,-,TRBV13,15,TRBJ2-3,TGTGCCAGCACCCGGACCGGGGGGATAACAGATACGCAGTATTTT,CASTRTGGITDTQYF
TRBD1,-,TRBV28,12,TRBJ1-3,TGTGCCAGCGCACAGGGGGGGCAAACCATATATTTT,CASAQGGQTIYF
-,-,TRBV5-6,16,TRBJ2-1,TGTGCCAGCAGCGACGGGGATTTCCTCTCCTACAATGAGCAGTTCTTC,CASSDGDFLSYNEQFF
-,-,TRBV9,16,TRBJ1-3,TGTGCCAGCAGCGACTCACACCGGGACTACGGAAACACCATATATTTT,CASSDSHRDYGNTIYF
TRBD1,-,TRBV5-6,13,TRBJ1-1,TGTGCCAGCAGCTGGGACAGGGGTGCTGAAGCTTTCTTT,CASSWDRGAEAFF
-,-,TRBV19,13,TRBJ1-5,TGTGCCAGTAGGGGGCAGGGGAAGCAGCCCCAGCATTTT,CASRGQGKQPQHF
TRBD1,-,TRBV7-2,13,TRBJ2-3,TGTGCCAGCAGCCTCGGGACAGGCGATACGCAGTATTTT,CASSLGTGDTQYF
-,-,TRBV7-9,14,TRBJ2-7,TGTGCCAGCAGCTCCAGGACGGGAGCCTACGAGCAGTACTTC,CASSSRTGAYEQYF
-,-,TRBV7-2,16,TRBJ2-5,TGTGCCAGCAGCTTCACAGGACCAGGGGCTCGGGAGACCCAGTACTTC,CASSFTGPGARETQYF
-,-,TRBV6-6,15,TRBJ1-1,TGTGCCAGCTTATCACGGAGTCCGATGAACACTGAAGCTTTCTTT,CASLSRSPMNTEAFF
TRBD1,-,TRBV7-9,14,TRBJ1-2,TGTGCCAGCAGCGTACAACAGGGGTTCCATGGCTACACCTTC,CASSVQQGFHGYTF
TRBD1,-,TRBV5-4,16,TRBJ2-2,TGTGCCAGCAGCTTGGGGGGGACAGGGGGCCTCGGGGAGCTGTTTTTT,CASSLGGTGGLGELFF
-,-,TRBV7-3,18,TRBJ2-1,TGTGCCAGCAGCTTATGGGGAAGGGGGGGCCCCTCCTACAATGAGCAGTTCTTC,CASSLWGRGGPSYNEQFF
-,-,TRBV7-2,13,TRBJ1-6,TGTGCCAGCAGCTCCAGGGTGGATTCACCCCTCCACTTT,CASSSRVDSPLHF
-,few,TRBV4-2,14,TRBJ2-3,TGTGCCAGCAGTTCCCGGACTAGCACAGATACGCAGTATTTT,CASSSRTSTDTQYF